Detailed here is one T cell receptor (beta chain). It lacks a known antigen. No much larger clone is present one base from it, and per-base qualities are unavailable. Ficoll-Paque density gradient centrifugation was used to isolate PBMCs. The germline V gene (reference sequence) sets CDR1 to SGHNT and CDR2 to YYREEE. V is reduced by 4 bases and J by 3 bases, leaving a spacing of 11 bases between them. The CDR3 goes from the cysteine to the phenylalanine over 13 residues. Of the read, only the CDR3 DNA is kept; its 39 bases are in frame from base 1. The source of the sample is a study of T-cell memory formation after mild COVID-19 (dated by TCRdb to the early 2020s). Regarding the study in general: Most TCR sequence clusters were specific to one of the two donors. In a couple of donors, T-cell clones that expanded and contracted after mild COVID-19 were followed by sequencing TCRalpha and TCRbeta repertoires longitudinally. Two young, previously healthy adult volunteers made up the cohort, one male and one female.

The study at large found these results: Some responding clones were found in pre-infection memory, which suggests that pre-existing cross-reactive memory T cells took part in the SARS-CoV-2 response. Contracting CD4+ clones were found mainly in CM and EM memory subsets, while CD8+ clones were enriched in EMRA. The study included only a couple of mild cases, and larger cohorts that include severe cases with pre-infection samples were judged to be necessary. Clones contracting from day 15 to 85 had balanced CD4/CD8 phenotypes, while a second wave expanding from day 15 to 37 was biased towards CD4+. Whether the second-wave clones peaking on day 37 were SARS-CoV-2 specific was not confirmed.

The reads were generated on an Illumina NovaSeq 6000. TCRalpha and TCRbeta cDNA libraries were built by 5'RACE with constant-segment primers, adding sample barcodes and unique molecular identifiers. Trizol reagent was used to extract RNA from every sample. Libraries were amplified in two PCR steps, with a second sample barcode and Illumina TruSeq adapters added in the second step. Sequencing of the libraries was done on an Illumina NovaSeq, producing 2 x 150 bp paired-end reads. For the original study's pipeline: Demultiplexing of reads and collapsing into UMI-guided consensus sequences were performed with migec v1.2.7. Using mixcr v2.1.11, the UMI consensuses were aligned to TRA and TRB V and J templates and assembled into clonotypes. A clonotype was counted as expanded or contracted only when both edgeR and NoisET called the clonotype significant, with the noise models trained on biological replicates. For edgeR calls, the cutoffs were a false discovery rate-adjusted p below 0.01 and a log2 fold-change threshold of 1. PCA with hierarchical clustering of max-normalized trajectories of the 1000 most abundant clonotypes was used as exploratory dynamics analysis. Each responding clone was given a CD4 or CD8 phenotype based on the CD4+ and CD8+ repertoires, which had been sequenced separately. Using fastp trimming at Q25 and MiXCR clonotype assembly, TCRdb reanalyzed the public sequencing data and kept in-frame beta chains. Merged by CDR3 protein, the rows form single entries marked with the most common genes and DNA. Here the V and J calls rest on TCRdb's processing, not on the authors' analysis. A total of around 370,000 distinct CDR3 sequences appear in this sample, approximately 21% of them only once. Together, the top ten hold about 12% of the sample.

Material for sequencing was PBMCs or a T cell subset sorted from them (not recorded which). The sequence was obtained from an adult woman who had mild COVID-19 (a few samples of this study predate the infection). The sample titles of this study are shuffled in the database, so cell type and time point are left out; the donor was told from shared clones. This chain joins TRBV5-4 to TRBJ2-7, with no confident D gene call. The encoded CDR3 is CASSHRTDYEQYF. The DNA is TGTGCCAGCAGCCATAGGACCGACTACGAGCAGTACTTC.